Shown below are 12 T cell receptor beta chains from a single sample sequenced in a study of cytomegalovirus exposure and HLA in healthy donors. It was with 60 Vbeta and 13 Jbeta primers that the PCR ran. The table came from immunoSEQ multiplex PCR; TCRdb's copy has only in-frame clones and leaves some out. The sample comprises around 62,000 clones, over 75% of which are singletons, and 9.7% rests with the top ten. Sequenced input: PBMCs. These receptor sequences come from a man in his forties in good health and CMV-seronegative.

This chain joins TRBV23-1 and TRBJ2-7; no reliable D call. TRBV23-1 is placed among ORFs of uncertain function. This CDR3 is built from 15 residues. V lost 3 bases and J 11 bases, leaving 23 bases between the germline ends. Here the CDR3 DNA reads TGCGCCAGCAGTCACCCCTCTACCTGGTGTCTCCCTAAGTACTTC. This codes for CASSHPSTWCLPKYF.

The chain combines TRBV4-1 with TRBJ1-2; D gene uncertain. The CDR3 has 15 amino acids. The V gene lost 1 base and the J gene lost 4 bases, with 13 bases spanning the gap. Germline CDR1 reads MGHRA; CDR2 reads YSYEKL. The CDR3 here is CASSQVRRILYGYTF. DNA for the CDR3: TGCGCCAGCAGCCAAGTTCGCAGAATCCTCTATGGCTACACCTTC.

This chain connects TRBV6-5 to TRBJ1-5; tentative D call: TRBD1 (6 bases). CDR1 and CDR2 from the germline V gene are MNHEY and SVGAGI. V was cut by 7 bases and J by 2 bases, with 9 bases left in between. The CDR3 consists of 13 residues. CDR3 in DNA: TGTGCCAGCAAGGGGGGGGGCAATCAGCCCCAGCATTTT. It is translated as CASKGGGNQPQHF.

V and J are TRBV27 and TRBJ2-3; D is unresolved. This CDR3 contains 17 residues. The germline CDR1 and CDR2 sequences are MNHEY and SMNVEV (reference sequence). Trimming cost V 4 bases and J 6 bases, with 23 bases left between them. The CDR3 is CASSSDPPLVVSDTQYF. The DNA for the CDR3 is TGTGCCAGCAGTTCTGACCCCCCCCTAGTTGTCAGTGATACGCAGTATTTT.

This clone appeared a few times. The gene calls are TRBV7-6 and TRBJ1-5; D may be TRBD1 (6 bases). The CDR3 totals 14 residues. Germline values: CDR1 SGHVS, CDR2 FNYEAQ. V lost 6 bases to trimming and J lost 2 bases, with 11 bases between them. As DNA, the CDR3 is TGTGCCAGCAGACAGGGAAAGGGCAATCAGCCCCAGCATTTT. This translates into CASRQGKGNQPQHF.

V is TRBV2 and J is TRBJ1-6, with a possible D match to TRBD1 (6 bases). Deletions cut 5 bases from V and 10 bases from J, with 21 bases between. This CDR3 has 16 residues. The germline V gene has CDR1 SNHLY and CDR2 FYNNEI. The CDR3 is CASSSLGGGLESPLHF. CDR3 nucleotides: TGTGCCAGCAGTTCCCTCGGGGGGGGCTTGGAGTCACCCCTCCACTTT. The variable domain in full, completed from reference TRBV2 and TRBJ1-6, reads EPEVTQTPSHQVTQMGQEVILRCVPISNHLYFYWYRQILGQKVEFLVSFYNNEISEKSEIFDDQFSVERPDGSNFTLKIRSTKLEDSAMYFCASSSLGGGLESPLHFGNGTRLTVT.

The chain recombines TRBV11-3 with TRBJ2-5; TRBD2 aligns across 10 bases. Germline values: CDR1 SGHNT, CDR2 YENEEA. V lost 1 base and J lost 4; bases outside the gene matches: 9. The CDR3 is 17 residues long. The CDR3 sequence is CASSLGASGRARETQYF. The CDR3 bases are TGTGCCAGCAGCTTAGGGGCGAGCGGGAGGGCCCGAGAGACCCAGTACTTC.

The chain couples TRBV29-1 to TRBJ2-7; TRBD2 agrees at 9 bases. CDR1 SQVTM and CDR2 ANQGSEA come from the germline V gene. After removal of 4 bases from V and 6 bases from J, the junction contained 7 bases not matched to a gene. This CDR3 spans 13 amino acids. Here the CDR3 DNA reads TGCAGCGTTGCCATGTCACTAGCGGGCGAGCAGTACTTC. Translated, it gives CSVAMSLAGEQYF.

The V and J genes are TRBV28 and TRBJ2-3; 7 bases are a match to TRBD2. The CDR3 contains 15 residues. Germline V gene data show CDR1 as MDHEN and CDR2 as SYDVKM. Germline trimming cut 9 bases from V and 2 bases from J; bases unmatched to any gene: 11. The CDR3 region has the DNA TGTGCCAGTCCACCTGGGACTAAGGTCACAGATACGCAGTATTTT. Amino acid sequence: CASPPGTKVTDTQYF. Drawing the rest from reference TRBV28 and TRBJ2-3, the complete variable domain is DVKVTQSSRYLVKRTGEKVFLECVQDMDHENMFWYRQDPGLGLRLIYFSYDVKMKEKGDIPEGYSVSREKKERFSLILESASTNQTSMYLCASPPGTKVTDTQYFGPGTRLTVL.

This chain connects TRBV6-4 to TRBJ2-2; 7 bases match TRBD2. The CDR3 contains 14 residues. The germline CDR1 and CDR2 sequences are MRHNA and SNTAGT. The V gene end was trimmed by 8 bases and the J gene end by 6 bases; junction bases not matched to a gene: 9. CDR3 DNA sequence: TGTGCCAGCCGACTAGCATCTGGTTCCGGGGAGCTGTTTTTT. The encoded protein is CASRLASGSGELFF.

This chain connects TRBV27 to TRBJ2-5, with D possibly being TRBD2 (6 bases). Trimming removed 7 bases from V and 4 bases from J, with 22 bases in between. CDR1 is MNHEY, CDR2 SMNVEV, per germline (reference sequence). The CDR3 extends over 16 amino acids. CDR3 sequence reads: CASTSFGGTEGETQYF. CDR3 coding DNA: TGTGCCAGCACCTCCTTCGGCGGGACGGAGGGAGAGACCCAGTACTTC.

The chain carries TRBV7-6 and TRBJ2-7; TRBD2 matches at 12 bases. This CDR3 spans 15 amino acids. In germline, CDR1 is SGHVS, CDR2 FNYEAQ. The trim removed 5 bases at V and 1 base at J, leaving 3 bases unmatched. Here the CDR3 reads CASSPGTSGSYEQYF. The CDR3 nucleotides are TGTGCCAGCAGCCCAGGGACTAGCGGGTCCTACGAGCAGTACTTC.